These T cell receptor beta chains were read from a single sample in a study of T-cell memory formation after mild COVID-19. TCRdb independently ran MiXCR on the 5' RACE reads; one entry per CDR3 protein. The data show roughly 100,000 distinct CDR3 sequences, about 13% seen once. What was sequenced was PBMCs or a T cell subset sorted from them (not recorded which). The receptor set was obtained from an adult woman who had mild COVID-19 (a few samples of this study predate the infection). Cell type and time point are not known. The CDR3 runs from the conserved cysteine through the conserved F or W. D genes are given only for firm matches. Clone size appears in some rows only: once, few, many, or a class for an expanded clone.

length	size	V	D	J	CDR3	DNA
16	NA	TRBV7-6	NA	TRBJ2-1	CASSPGWRSTYNEQFF	TGTGCCAGCAGCCCGGGATGGCGGTCAACCTACAATGAGCAGTTCTTC
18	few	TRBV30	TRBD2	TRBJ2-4	CAWSVPVWLAVAKNIQYF	TGTGCCTGGAGTGTACCAGTTTGGCTAGCGGTAGCCAAAAACATTCAGTACTTC
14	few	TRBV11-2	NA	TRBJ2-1	CASSPADISNEQFF	TGTGCCAGCAGCCCCGCCGACATTTCCAATGAGCAGTTCTTC
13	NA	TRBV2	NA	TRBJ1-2	CASSERPGNGYTF	TGTGCCAGCAGTGAAAGGCCAGGGAATGGCTACACCTTC
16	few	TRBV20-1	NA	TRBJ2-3	CSAVPSSSAGTDTQYF	TGCAGTGCTGTCCCCTCTTCTAGCGCCGGCACAGATACGCAGTATTTT
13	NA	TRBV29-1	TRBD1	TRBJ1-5	CSVLTGINQPQHF	TGCAGCGTCCTGACAGGGATAAACCAGCCCCAGCATTTT
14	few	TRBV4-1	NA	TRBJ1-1	CASSQGGSYTEAFF	TGCGCCAGCAGCCAAGGCGGCAGCTACACTGAAGCTTTCTTT
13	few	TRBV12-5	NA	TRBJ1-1	CASGLELNTEAFF	TGTGCTAGTGGTTTGGAGCTGAACACTGAAGCTTTCTTT
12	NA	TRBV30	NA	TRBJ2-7	CAWSEGYGEQYF	TGTGCCTGGAGTGAAGGGTACGGCGAGCAGTACTTC
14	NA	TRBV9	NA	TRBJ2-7	CASSVGFVSYEQYF	TGTGCCAGCAGCGTAGGGTTCGTTTCCTACGAGCAGTACTTC
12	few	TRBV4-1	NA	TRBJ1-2	CASSQDDRSYTF	TGCGCCAGCAGCCAAGATGACCGAAGCTACACCTTC
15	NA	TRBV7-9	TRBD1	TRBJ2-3	CASSYGTGDTDTQYF	TGTGCCAGCAGCTACGGGACAGGGGATACAGATACGCAGTATTTT
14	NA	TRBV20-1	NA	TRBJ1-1	CSARGGPSVTEAFF	TGCAGTGCTAGGGGGGGGCCCTCGGTCACTGAAGCTTTCTTT
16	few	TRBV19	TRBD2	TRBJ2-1	CASSILAGGTYNEQFF	TGTGCCAGTAGTATATTAGCGGGGGGTACCTACAATGAGCAGTTCTTC
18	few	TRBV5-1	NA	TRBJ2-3	CASSLLQGRTYSTDTQYF	TGCGCCAGCAGCTTGCTCCAAGGAAGGACCTATAGCACAGATACGCAGTATTTT
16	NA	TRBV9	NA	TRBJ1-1	CASTERRDMMNTEAFF	TGTGCCAGCACTGAGAGGAGGGACATGATGAACACTGAAGCTTTCTTT
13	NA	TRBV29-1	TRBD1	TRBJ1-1	CSGLTGADTEAFF	TGCAGCGGGTTGACAGGGGCGGACACTGAAGCTTTCTTT
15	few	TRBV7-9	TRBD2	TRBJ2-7	CASSPGQRGSYEQYF	TGTGCCAGCAGTCCTGGGCAGCGGGGGTCCTACGAGCAGTACTTC
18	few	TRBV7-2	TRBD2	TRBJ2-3	CASSYLGTSGRDRDTQYF	TGTGCCAGCAGCTACCTTGGGACTAGCGGGAGGGATCGAGATACGCAGTATTTT
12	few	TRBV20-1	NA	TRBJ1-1	CSAGEVSTEAFF	TGCAGTGCTGGGGAGGTAAGCACTGAAGCTTTCTTT
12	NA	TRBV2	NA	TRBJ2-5	CASSGERETQYF	TGTGCCAGCAGTGGGGAACGAGAGACCCAGTACTTC
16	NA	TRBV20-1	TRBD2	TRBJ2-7	CSARITLAGVGYEQYF	TGCAGTGCTAGAATAACCCTAGCGGGAGTAGGATACGAGCAGTACTTC
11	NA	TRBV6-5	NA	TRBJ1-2	CASRSGEGYTF	TGTGCCAGCAGATCAGGGGAAGGCTACACCTTC
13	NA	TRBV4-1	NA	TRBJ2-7	CASSPDYNYEQYF	TGCGCCAGCAGCCCGGACTACAACTACGAGCAGTACTTC
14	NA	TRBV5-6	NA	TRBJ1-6	CASSLLEPDSPLHF	TGTGCCAGCAGCTTGTTGGAACCGGATTCACCCCTCCACTTT
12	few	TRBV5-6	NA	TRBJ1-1	CASSHMNTEAFF	TGTGCCAGCAGCCACATGAACACTGAAGCTTTCTTT
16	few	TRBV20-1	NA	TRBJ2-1	CSARDRTRASYNEQFF	TGCAGTGCTAGAGATAGGACACGGGCTAGCTACAATGAGCAGTTCTTC
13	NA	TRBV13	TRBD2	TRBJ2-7	CASSSRTSLRQYF	TGTGCCAGCAGCTCACGGACTAGCCTGAGGCAGTACTTC
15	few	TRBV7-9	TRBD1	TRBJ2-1	CASSFGTGGLDEQFF	TGTGCCAGCAGCTTCGGGACAGGGGGCCTCGATGAGCAGTTCTTC
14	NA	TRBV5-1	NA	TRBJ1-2	CASSLDTSNYGYTF	TGCGCCAGCAGCTTGGATACTTCTAACTATGGCTACACCTTC